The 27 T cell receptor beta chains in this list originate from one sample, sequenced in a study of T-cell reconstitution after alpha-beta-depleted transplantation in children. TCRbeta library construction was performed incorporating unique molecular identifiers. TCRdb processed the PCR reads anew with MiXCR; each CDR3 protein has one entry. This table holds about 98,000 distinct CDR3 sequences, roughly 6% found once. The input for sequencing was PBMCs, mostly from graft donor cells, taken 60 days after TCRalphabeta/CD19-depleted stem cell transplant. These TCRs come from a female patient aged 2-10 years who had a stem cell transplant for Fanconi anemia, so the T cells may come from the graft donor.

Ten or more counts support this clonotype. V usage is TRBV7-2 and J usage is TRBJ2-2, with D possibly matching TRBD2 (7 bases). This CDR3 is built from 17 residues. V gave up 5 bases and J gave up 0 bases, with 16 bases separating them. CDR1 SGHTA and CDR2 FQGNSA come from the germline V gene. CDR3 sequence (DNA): TGTGCCAGCAGCAAACGCGGGGGCCCCCCGAACACCGGGGAGCTGTTTTTT. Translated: CASSKRGGPPNTGELFF.

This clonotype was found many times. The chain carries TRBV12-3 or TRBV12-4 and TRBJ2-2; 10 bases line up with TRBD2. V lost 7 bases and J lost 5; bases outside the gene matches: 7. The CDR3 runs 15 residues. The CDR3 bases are TGTGCCAGCACCCAAGCGGGGGGGCTAACCGGGGAGCTGTTTTTT. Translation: CASTQAGGLTGELFF.

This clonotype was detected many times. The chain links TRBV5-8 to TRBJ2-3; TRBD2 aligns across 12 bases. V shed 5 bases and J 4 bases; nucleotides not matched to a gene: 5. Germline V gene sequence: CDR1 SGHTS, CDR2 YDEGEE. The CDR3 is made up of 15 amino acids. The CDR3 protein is CASRLAGGPADTQYF. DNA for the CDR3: TGTGCCAGCAGGCTAGCGGGAGGGCCTGCAGATACGCAGTATTTT.

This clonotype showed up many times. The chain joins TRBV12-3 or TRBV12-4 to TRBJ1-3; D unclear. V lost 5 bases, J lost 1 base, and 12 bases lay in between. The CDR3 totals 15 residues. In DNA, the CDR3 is TGTGCCAGCAGTACAATTATAGAATCTGGAAACACCATATATTTT. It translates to CASSTIIESGNTIYF.

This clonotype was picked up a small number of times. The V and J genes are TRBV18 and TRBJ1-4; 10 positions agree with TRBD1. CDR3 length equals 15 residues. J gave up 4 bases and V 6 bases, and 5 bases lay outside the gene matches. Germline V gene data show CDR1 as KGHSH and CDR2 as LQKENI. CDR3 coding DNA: TGTGCCAGCTCGCCCGGGACAGGGGTTAATGAAAAACTGTTTTTT. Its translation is CASSPGTGVNEKLFF. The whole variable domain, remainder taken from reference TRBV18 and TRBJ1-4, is NAGVMQNPRHLVRRRGQEARLRCSPMKGHSHVYWYRQLPEEGLKFMVYLQKENIIDESGMPKERFSAEFPKEGPSILRIQQVVRGDSAAYFCASSPGTGVNEKLFFGSGTQLSVL.

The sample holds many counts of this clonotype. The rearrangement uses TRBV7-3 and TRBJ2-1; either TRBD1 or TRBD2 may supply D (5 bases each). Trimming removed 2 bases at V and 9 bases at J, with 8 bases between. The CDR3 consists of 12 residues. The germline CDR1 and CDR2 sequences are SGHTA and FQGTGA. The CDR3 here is CASSLDGGEQFF. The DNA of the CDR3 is TGTGCCAGCAGCTTAGATGGGGGTGAGCAGTTCTTC.

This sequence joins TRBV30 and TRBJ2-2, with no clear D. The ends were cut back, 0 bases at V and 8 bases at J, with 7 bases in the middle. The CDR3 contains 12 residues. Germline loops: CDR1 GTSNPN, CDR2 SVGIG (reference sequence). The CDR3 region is CAWSVREGELFF. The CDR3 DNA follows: TGTGCCTGGAGTGTACGAGAGGGGGAGCTGTTTTTT.

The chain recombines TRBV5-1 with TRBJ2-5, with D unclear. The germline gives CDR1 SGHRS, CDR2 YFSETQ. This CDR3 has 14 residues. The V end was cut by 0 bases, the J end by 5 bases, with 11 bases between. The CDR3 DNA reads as TGCGCCAGCAGCTTGGCTGGCGGTAGTGAGACCCAGTACTTC. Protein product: CASSLAGGSETQYF.

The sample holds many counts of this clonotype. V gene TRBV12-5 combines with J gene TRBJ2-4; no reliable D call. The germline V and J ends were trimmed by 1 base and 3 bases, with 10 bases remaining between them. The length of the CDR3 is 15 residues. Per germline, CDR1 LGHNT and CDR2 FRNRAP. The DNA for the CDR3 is TGTGCTAGTGGTTTGGGGGGATTGGTCAAAAACATTCAGTACTTC. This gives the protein CASGLGGLVKNIQYF.

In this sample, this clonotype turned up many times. The CDR3, as DNA: TGTGCCAGCAGTTCTGAGATGAAGCAAACCGGGACAGGGGCTGGAAACACCATATATTTT. Its translation: CASSSEMKQTGTGAGNTIYF. This chain uses TRBV12-3 or TRBV12-4 with TRBJ1-3; TRBD1 matches 10 bases. V shed 4 bases, J shed 2 bases, and the junction held 17 bases outside the gene matches. This CDR3 is 20 amino acids long.

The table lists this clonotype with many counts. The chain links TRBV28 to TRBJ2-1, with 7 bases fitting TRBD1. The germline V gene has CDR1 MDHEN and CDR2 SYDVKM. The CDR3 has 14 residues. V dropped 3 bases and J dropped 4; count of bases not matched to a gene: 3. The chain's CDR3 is CASSLSTGYNEQFF. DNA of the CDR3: TGTGCCAGCAGTTTGTCGACAGGGTACAATGAGCAGTTCTTC.

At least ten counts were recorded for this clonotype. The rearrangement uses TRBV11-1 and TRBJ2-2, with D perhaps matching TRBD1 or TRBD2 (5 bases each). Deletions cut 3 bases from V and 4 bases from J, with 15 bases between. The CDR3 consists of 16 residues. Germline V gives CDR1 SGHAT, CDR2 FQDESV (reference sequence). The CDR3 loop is CASSFRGPYPTGELFF. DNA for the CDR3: TGTGCCAGCAGCTTCCGGGGCCCCTATCCCACCGGGGAGCTGTTTTTT.

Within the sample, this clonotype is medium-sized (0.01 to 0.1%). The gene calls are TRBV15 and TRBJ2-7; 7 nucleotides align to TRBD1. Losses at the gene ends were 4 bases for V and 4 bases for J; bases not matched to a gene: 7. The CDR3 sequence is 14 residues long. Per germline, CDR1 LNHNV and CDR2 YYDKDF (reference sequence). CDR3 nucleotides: TGTGCCACCAGCATTAACAGGGGAGCTTACGAGCAGTACTTC. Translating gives CATSINRGAYEQYF. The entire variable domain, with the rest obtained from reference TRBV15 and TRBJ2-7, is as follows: DAMVIQNPRYQVTQFGKPVTLSCSQTLNHNVMYWYQQKSSQAPKLLFHYYDKDFNNEADTPDNFQSRRPNTSFCFLDIRSPGLGDTAMYLCATSINRGAYEQYFGPGTRLTVT.

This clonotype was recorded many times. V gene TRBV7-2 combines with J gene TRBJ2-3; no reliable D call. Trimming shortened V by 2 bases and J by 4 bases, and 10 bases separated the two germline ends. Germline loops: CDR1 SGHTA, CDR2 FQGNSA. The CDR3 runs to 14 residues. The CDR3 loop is CASSLLNIADTQYF. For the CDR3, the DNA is TGTGCCAGCAGCTTACTCAACATTGCAGATACGCAGTATTTT.

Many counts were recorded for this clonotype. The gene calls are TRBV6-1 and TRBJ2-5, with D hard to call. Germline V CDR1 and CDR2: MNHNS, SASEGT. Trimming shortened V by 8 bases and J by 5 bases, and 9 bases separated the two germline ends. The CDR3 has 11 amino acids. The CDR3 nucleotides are TGTGCCAGCGTATTGGGCGAGACCCAGTACTTC. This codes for CASVLGETQYF.

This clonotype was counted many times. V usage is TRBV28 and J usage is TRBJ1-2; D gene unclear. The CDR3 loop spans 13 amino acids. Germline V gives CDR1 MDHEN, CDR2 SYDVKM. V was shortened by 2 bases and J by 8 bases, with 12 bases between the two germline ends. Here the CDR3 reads CASSLAGFGGYTF. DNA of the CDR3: TGTGCCAGCAGTTTAGCGGGTTTCGGAGGCTACACCTTC.

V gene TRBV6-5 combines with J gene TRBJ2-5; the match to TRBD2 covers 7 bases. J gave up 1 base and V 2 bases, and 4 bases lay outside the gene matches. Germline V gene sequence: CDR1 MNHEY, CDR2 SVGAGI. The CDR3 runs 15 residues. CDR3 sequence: CASSYLWEGQETQYF. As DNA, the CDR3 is TGTGCCAGCAGTTACCTGTGGGAGGGCCAAGAGACCCAGTACTTC.

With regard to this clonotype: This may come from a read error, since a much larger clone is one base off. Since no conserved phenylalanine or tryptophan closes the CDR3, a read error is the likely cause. The CDR3 reads CASTPQYNQPQHL. The DNA of the CDR3 is TGTGCCAGCACCCCACAGTACAATCAGCCCCAGCATCTT. This chain uses TRBV28 with TRBJ1-5; no reliable D call. Germline loops: CDR1 MDHEN, CDR2 SYDVKM. The V end was cut by 7 bases, the J end by 3 bases, with 10 bases between. CDR3 length: 13 amino acids.

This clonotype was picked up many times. The CDR3 nucleotides are TGTGCCACCGAGTATTTCCAAGAGACCCAGTACTTC. It is translated as CATEYFQETQYF. The chain recombines TRBV24-1 with TRBJ2-5; D is undetermined. V lost 9 bases, J lost 1 base, and 8 bases lay in between. There are 12 residues in the CDR3. Germline assignment: CDR1 KGHDR and CDR2 SFDVKD.

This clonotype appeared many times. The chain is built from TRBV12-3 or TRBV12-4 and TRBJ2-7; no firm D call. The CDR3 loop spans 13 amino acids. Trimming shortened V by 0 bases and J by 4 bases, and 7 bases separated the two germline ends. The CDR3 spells CASSLASDYEQYF. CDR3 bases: TGTGCCAGCAGTTTAGCTTCGGATTACGAGCAGTACTTC.

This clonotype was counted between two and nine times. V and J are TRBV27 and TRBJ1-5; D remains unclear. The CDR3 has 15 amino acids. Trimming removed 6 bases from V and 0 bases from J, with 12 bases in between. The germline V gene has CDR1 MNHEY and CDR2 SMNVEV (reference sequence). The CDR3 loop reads CASSIASSSNQPQHF. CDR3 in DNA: TGTGCCAGCAGCATCGCCAGTTCTAGCAATCAGCCCCAGCATTTT.

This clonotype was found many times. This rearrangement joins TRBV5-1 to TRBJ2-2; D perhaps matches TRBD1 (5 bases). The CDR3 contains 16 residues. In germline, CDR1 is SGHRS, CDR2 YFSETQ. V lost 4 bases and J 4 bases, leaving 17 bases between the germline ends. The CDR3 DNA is TGCGCCAGCAGCCCCATGGGTCAGGGAATCACCGGGGAGCTGTTTTTT. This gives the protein CASSPMGQGITGELFF.

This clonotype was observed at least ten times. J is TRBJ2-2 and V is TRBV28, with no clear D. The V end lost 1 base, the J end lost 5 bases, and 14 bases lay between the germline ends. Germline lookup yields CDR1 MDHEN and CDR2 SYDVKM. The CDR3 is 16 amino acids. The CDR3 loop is CASSLFLFGGTGELFF. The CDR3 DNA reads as TGTGCCAGCAGTTTATTTTTATTTGGTGGAACCGGGGAGCTGTTTTTT.

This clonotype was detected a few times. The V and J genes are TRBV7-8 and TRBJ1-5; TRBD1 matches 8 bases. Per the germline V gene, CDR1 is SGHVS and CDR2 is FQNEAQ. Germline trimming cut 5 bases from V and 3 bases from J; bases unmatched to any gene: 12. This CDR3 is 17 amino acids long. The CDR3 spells CASSLYRQGLFNQPQHF. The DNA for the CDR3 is TGTGCCAGCAGCCTATACAGACAGGGGCTTTTCAATCAGCCCCAGCATTTT.

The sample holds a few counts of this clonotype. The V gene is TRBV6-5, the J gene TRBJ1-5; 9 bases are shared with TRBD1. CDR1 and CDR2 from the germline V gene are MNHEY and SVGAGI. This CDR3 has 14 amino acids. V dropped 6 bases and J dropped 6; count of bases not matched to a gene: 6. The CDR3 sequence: CASRLQGAAQPQHF. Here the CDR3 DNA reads TGTGCCAGCAGGCTACAGGGGGCGGCTCAGCCCCAGCATTTT.

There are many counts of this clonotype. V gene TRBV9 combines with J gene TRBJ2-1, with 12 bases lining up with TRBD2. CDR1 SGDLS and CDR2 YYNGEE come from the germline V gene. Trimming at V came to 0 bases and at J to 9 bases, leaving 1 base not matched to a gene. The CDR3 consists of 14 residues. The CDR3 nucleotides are TGTGCCAGCAGCGTAGGACTAGCGGGGGTTGAGCAGTTCTTC. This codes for CASSVGLAGVEQFF. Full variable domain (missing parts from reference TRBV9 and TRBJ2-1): DSGVTQTPKHLITATGQRVTLRCSPRSGDLSVYWYQQSLDQGLQFLIQYYNGEERAKGNILERFSAQQFPDLHSELNLSSLELGDSALYFCASSVGLAGVEQFFGPGTRLTVL.

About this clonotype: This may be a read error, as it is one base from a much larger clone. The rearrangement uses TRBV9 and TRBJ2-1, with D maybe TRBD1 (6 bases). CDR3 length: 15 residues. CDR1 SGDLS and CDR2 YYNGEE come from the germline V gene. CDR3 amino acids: CASSVVARGYNGQFF. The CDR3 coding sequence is TGTGCCAGCAGCGTAGTGGCCAGGGGCTACAATGGGCAGTTCTTC.